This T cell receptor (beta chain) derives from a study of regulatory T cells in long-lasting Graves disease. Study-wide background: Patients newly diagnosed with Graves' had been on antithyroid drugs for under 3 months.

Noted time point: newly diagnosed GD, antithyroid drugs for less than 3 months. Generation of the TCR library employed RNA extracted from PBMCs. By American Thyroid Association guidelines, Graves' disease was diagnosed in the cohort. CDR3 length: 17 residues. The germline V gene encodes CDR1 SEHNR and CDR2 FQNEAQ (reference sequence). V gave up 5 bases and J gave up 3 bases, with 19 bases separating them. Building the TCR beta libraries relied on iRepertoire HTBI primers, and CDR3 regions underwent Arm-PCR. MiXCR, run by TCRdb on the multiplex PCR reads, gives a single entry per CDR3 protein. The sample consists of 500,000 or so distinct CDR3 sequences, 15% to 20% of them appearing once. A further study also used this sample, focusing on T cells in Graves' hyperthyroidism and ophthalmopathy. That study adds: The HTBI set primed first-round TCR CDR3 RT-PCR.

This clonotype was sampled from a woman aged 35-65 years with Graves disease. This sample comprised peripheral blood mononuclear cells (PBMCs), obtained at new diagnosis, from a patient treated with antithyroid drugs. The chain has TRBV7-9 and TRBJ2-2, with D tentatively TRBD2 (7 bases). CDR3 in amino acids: CASSRAAGADYTGELFF. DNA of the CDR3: TGTGCCAGCAGCAGGGCGGCGGGGGCCGATTACACCGGGGAGCTGTTTTTT.